A selection of T cell receptor beta chains follows, all from one sample in a study of T cells in Graves' hyperthyroidism and ophthalmopathy. TCRdb reanalysed the multiplex PCR reads using MiXCR and keeps one entry per CDR3 protein. The table has roughly 700,000 distinct CDR3 sequences, approximately 14% seen once. Sequenced: blood. These TCRs come from a woman between 18 and 30 years old with Graves' hyperthyroidism. The CDR3 runs from the conserved cysteine through the conserved F or W. Each record gives: clone size, J gene, V gene, D gene, CDR3 DNA, CDR3 protein. The D gene is left open where the match is weak. A clone size is listed for some rows: how often the clone was seen (once, few, many), or a class if it is expanded.

>few|TRBJ1-2|TRBV6-6|-
TGTGCCAGCAGTTACCAGGGTGTGGGGTATGGCTACACCTTC
CASSYQGVGYGYTF
>once|TRBJ2-1|TRBV2|TRBD2
TGTGCCAGCAGTGAAGGACTAGCGGGAACCAATGAGCAGTTCTTC
CASSEGLAGTNEQFF
>few|TRBJ1-1|TRBV6-2/TRBV6-3|-
TGTGCCAGCAGTTGGGCCGTACGTGGCCCTTACACTGAAGCTTTCTTT
CASSWAVRGPYTEAFF
>many|TRBJ1-3|TRBV7-2|TRBD1
TGTGCCAGCAGCTTGGACAGGATCTCTGGAAACACCATATATTTT
CASSLDRISGNTIYF
>-|TRBJ1-4|TRBV4-1|-
TGCGCCAGCAGCCAAGCACATTTAAATGAAAAACTGTTTTTT
CASSQAHLNEKLFF
>many|TRBJ2-3|TRBV11-2|-
TGTGCCAGCAGCCGAGCAACAGATACGCAGTATTTT
CASSRATDTQYF
>-|TRBJ2-7|TRBV29-1|TRBD2
TGCAGCGTTGTCGGCAGGGGATATCAGCGGGAGGACTACGAGCAGTACTTC
CSVVGRGYQREDYEQYF
>few|TRBJ1-4|TRBV2|-
TGTGCCAGCAGTGTGAGGCAGATTAATGAAAAACTGTTTTTT
CASSVRQINEKLFF
>-|TRBJ1-1|TRBV12-3/TRBV12-4|-
TGTGCCAGCAGCCGAGAGAGGTTGCAGGACACTGAAGCTTTCTTT
CASSRERLQDTEAFF
>many|TRBJ2-1|TRBV2|-
TGTGCCAGCAGTGAACGATTTCACCCAAATGAGCAGTTCTTC
CASSERFHPNEQFF
>-|TRBJ2-1|TRBV7-8|-
TGCGCCAGCAGGCATCCGGGCTCGGGGAACGACAATGAGCAGTTCTTC
CASRHPGSGNDNEQFF